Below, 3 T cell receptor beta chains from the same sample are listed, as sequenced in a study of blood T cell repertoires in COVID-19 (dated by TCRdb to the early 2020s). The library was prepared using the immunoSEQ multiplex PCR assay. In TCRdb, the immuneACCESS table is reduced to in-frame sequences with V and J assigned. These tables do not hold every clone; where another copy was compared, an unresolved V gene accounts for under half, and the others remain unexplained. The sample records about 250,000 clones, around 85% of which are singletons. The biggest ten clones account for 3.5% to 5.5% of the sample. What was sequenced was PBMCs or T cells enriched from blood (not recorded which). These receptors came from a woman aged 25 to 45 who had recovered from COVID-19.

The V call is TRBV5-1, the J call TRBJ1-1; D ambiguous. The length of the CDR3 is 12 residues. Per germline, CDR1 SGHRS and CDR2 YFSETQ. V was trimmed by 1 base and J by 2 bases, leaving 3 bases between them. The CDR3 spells CASSLTNTEAFF. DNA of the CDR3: TGCGCCAGCAGCTTGACTAACACTGAAGCTTTCTTT.

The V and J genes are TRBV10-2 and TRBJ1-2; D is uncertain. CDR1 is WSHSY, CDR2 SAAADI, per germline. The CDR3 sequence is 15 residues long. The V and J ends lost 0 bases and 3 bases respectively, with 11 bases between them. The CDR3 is CASSESELRHYGYTF. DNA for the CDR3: TGCGCCAGCAGTGAGTCAGAACTGCGGCACTATGGCTACACCTTC.

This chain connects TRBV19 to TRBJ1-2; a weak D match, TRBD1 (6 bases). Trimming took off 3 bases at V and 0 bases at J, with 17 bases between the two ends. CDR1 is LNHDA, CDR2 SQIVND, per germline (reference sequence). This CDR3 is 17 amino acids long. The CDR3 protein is CASSIRQTGPANYGYTF. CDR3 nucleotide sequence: TGTGCCAGTAGTATTCGCCAGACAGGCCCTGCTAACTATGGCTACACCTTC.